These 32 T cell receptor beta chains share one sample of origin, sequenced in a study of naive and memory T cell subsets. An oligonucleotide containing a UMI was ligated to the 3' end of TCR cDNA. The SP2 primer and nested alpha and beta constant region primers amplified ligated cDNA in four rounds. TCRdb analysed the 5' RACE reads with MiXCR anew, one entry per CDR3 protein. The data contain more than 50,000 distinct CDR3 sequences, about 7% of them singletons. The origin of the receptors is a male donor in good health.

The chain couples TRBV30 to TRBJ2-4, with D hard to call. The germline V gene has CDR1 GTSNPN and CDR2 SVGIG (reference sequence). Trimming cost V 1 base and J 6 bases, with 16 bases left between them. This CDR3 has 15 amino acids. The CDR3 here is CAWSARTLAGNIQYF. The CDR3 DNA sequence: TGTGCCTGGAGTGCGAGAACCTTAGCCGGAAACATTCAGTACTTC.

This clonotype has ten or more counts. The rearrangement uses TRBV29-1 and TRBJ2-1; 13 bases match TRBD2. Looked up from germline, CDR1 is SQVTM and CDR2 is ANQGSEA. This CDR3 comprises 16 residues. V dropped 3 bases and J dropped 7; count of bases not matched to a gene: 9. This CDR3 reads CSVDGRTSGSLNEQFF. CDR3 DNA: TGCAGCGTTGACGGTAGGACTAGCGGGAGTTTAAATGAGCAGTTCTTC.

The V call is TRBV5-8, the J call TRBJ2-3; no clear D. Trimming removed 3 bases from V and 2 bases from J, with 13 bases in between. In germline, CDR1 is SGHTS, CDR2 YDEGEE. CDR3 length equals 15 residues. CDR3 sequence reads: CASSSEQKLTDTQYF. The CDR3 DNA is TGTGCCAGCAGCTCGGAACAGAAACTCACAGATACGCAGTATTTT.

There are many counts of this clonotype. J is TRBJ2-3 and V is TRBV6-1; 11 bases align to TRBD2. CDR1 is MNHNS, CDR2 SASEGT, per germline. The CDR3 has 18 residues. V shed 2 bases and J 1 base; nucleotides not matched to a gene: 8. Here the CDR3 DNA reads TGTGCCAGCAGTGAACTAGCGGGGGGCCGCGCTGGCACAGATACGCAGTATTTT. Its protein is CASSELAGGRAGTDTQYF.

This clonotype appeared many times. The CDR3 nucleotides read TGCGCCAGCAGCCAAGAAAGCGGATTAGCGGGGGCGTCCACAGATACGCAGTATTTT. Protein product: CASSQESGLAGASTDTQYF. The rearrangement links TRBV4-1 to TRBJ2-3; TRBD2 matches at 9 bases. This CDR3 is 19 amino acids long. The J segment lost 2 bases and the V segment lost 0 bases, leaving 12 bases of the junction unmatched. Per germline, CDR1 MGHRA and CDR2 YSYEKL.

The sample holds a few counts of this clonotype. The chain is built from TRBV18 and TRBJ1-2; no clear D. In germline, CDR1 is KGHSH, CDR2 LQKENI. The CDR3 consists of 15 residues. The V end lost 3 bases, the J end lost 5 bases, and 16 bases lay between the germline ends. The DNA of the CDR3 is TGTGCCAGCTCACCGACGCATGGTACCCTATATGGCTACACCTTC. Amino acid sequence: CASSPTHGTLYGYTF.

This clonotype appeared many times. This chain joins TRBV7-8 and TRBJ1-1; D gene unclear. The CDR3 length is 14 residues. Germline values: CDR1 SGHVS, CDR2 FQNEAQ. Trimming pared 3 bases from V and 7 bases from J, leaving 15 bases between. The CDR3, as DNA: TGTGCCAGCAGCTTTGCAGTGTCGGGCAGTGAAGCTTTCTTT. This translates into CASSFAVSGSEAFF.

This clonotype was recorded at least ten times. This chain joins TRBV10-3 and TRBJ2-7; D remains unclear. CDR1 ENHRY and CDR2 SYGVKD come from the germline V gene. Trimming stripped 5 bases from V and 3 bases from J, with 11 bases between. The CDR3 is 13 amino acids. The CDR3 bases are TGTGCCATCAGTATTCAAAGCGACTACGAGCAGTACTTC. Its protein is CAISIQSDYEQYF.

Only a few counts were recorded for this clonotype. This chain joins TRBV7-6 and TRBJ2-7, with 9 nucleotides matching TRBD1. Germline lookup yields CDR1 SGHVS and CDR2 FNYEAQ. J lost 3 bases, V lost 5 bases, and 8 bases had no gene match. This CDR3 is 15 amino acids long. CDR3 DNA: TGTGCCAGCAGCCCCGGGACAGGGCTCAGCTACGAGCAGTACTTC. It specifies CASSPGTGLSYEQYF.

This clonotype has at least ten counts. The chain joins TRBV6-6 to TRBJ1-1; no definite D call. Germline V CDR1 and CDR2: MNHNY, SVGAGI (reference sequence). This CDR3 has 17 residues. V was cut by 0 bases and J by 0 bases, with 14 bases left in between. The CDR3, as DNA: TGTGCCAGCAGTTACTCGCCGTCGGTGGGTATGAACACTGAAGCTTTCTTT. Translated: CASSYSPSVGMNTEAFF.

This chain uses TRBV5-4 with TRBJ2-5; the D gene is possibly TRBD1 (6 bases). Trimming removed 0 bases at V and 1 base at J, with 7 bases between. The CDR3 spans 14 residues. CDR1 is SGHNT and CDR2 is YYREEE in the germline V gene (reference sequence). CDR3 nucleotides: TGTGCCAGCAGCTTGGGGACAGCCCAAGAGACCCAGTACTTC. This encodes CASSLGTAQETQYF.

The table lists this clonotype with a few counts. This chain joins TRBV9 and TRBJ2-2; D remains unclear. The CDR3 totals 12 residues. V lost 0 bases to trimming and J lost 4 bases, with 1 base between them. Germline loops: CDR1 SGDLS, CDR2 YYNGEE. Here the CDR3 DNA reads TGTGCCAGCAGCGTAGCCACCGGGGAGCTGTTTTTT. Protein product: CASSVATGELFF.

This clonotype was seen a handful of times. V gene TRBV25-1 combines with J gene TRBJ2-2; 13 nucleotides match TRBD2. V dropped 8 bases and J dropped 7; count of bases not matched to a gene: 7. The CDR3 runs 15 residues. Per germline, CDR1 MGHDK and CDR2 SYGVNS. CDR3 sequence: CASRTSGSSGGELFF. The CDR3, as DNA: TGTGCCAGCCGGACTAGCGGGAGTTCGGGCGGGGAGCTGTTTTTT.

CDR3 loop: CASSPGQGVYEQYF. The CDR3 DNA sequence: TGTGCCAGCAGCCCGGGACAGGGGGTGTACGAGCAGTACTTC. The chain uses TRBV2 and TRBJ2-7, with 11 bases identical to TRBD1. CDR3 size: 14 residues. Germline V CDR1 and CDR2: SNHLY, FYNNEI. Trimming at V came to 6 bases and at J to 4 bases, leaving 5 bases not matched to a gene.

The rearrangement joins TRBV19 to TRBJ1-5, with 8 bases aligning to TRBD1. This CDR3 region has 17 residues. The ends lost 5 bases at V and 7 bases at J; junction bases unmatched: 16. Germline V lookup: CDR1 LNHDA, CDR2 SQIVND (reference sequence). CDR3 nucleotides: TGTGCCAGTAGTGAGGACAGGGCCATTCGGAACAAACAGCCCCAGCATTTT. This encodes CASSEDRAIRNKQPQHF.

This clonotype has more than one count but fewer than ten. The V call is TRBV10-3, the J call TRBJ1-1; no definite D call. The CDR3 totals 14 residues. V lost 4 bases and J lost 1, with 10 bases in between. Germline CDR1 and CDR2: ENHRY and SYGVKD. CDR3 in amino acids: CAISVLLGNTEAFF. The CDR3 DNA reads TGTGCCATCAGTGTTCTCCTGGGGAACACTGAAGCTTTCTTT.

The table lists this clonotype with a few counts. V and J are TRBV27 and TRBJ2-3; the D gene is possibly TRBD1 (6 bases). The CDR3 extends over 16 amino acids. CDR1 and CDR2 from the germline V gene are MNHEY and SMNVEV (reference sequence). Trimming stripped 10 bases from V and 1 base from J, with 21 bases between. CDR3 region: CATYILGAGGTDTQYF. CDR3 in DNA: TGTGCCACCTACATCTTGGGGGCAGGGGGCACAGATACGCAGTATTTT.

The chain employs TRBV6-5 and TRBJ2-5, with 8 bases matching TRBD2. The germline gives CDR1 MNHEY, CDR2 SVGAGI. V lost 0 bases to trimming and J lost 5 bases; unmatched junction nucleotides: 8. CDR3 length: 16 residues. CDR3 region: CASSYSRTSPGETQYF. CDR3 sequence (DNA): TGTGCCAGCAGTTACTCGAGGACTAGCCCTGGGGAGACCCAGTACTTC.

For this clonotype: A single base separates this from a much larger clone, so it may be a read error. The J gene is TRBJ1-2, the V gene TRBV7-9; D is perhaps TRBD1 (6 bases). This CDR3 region has 15 residues. Germline V gene lookup returns CDR1 SEHNR and CDR2 FQNEAQ (reference sequence). Trimming stripped 4 bases from V and 6 bases from J, with 18 bases between. In nucleotides, the CDR3 is TGTGCCAGCAGCTCCCTCATCCGGGACAACGATGGCTACACCTTC. Translation: CASSSLIRDNDGYTF.

This clonotype has more than one count but fewer than ten. This rearrangement joins TRBV29-1 to TRBJ1-1, with TRBD1 as a possible D gene (6 bases). The CDR3 runs 15 residues. Deletions cut 4 bases from V and 1 base from J, with 16 bases between. The V gene's germline CDR1 is SQVTM and CDR2 ANQGSEA. The DNA for the CDR3 is TGCAGCGTTGCTTGGCACCGGACAGCGAACACTGAAGCTTTCTTT. Protein product: CSVAWHRTANTEAFF. Full variable domain (remainder filled in from reference TRBV29-1 and TRBJ1-1): SAVISQKPSRDICQRGTSLTIQCQVDSQVTMMFWYRQQPGQSLTLIATANQGSEATYESGFVIDKFPISRPNLTFSTLTVSNMSPEDSSIYLCSVAWHRTANTEAFFGQGTRLTVV.

This clonotype was seen ten or more times. The rearrangement uses TRBV27 and TRBJ2-7; D is possibly TRBD1 or TRBD2 (5 bases each). V lost 6 bases to trimming and J lost 3 bases, with 18 bases between them. Germline CDR1 is MNHEY and CDR2 is SMNVEV (reference sequence). The CDR3 length is 15 residues. The CDR3 spells CASRLGAGLIYEQYF. The DNA for the CDR3 is TGTGCCAGCAGACTCGGGGCTGGGCTTATCTACGAGCAGTACTTC.

This chain joins TRBV6-1 and TRBJ2-7; D is ambiguous. V lost 2 bases to trimming and J lost 2 bases, with 13 bases between them. The CDR3 runs to 15 residues. CDR1 is MNHNS, CDR2 SASEGT, per germline. Here the CDR3 reads CASSESEGLAYEQYF. The CDR3 region has the DNA TGTGCCAGCAGTGAATCAGAAGGGCTTGCCTACGAGCAGTACTTC.

Ten or more counts support this clonotype. The J gene is TRBJ2-1, the V gene TRBV6-1, with TRBD1 matching over 8 bases. The germline gives CDR1 MNHNS, CDR2 SASEGT. This CDR3 region has 13 residues. V was clipped by 2 bases and J by 10 bases; unmatched bases: 4. CDR3 bases: TGTGCCAGCAGTGAACAAGGGACAGGAGAGCAGTTCTTC. This translates into CASSEQGTGEQFF.

There are a few counts of this clonotype. The chain recombines TRBV20-1 with TRBJ1-1; D ambiguous. With 4 bases removed from V and 3 bases from J, the gap between germline ends came to 9 bases. The CDR3 has 12 amino acids. In germline, CDR1 is DFQATT, CDR2 SNEGSKA (reference sequence). DNA of the CDR3: TGCAGTGCTAAGGTTGGGGACACTGAAGCTTTCTTT. It encodes CSAKVGDTEAFF.

The table lists this clonotype with many counts. This chain connects TRBV5-6 to TRBJ2-7, with D tentatively TRBD2 (5 bases). The V and J ends lost 3 bases and 4 bases respectively, with 14 bases between them. The CDR3 sequence is 14 residues long. Germline V gene lookup returns CDR1 SGHDT and CDR2 YYEEEE. CDR3 sequence (DNA): TGTGCCAGCAGCTCTGGGATAGACTATTACGAGCAGTACTTC. It codes for CASSSGIDYYEQYF.

This chain uses TRBV19 with TRBJ1-5, with unresolved D. Germline V gives CDR1 LNHDA, CDR2 SQIVND (reference sequence). Between the trimmed V and J ends, which lost 7 bases and 7 bases, there was a span of 23 bases. The CDR3 is 16 amino acids. CDR3 sequence (DNA): TGTGCCAGTACGGTCCCAGGCCTGGCCGCTGGACAGCCCCAGCATTTT. Protein product: CASTVPGLAAGQPQHF.

The V and J genes are TRBV20-1 and TRBJ2-2; TRBD2 aligns across 9 bases. The junction had 7 bases not matched to a gene; V was cut back by 0 bases and J by 5 bases. The CDR3 contains 16 residues. Germline values: CDR1 DFQATT, CDR2 SNEGSKA (reference sequence). CDR3 nucleotide sequence: TGCAGTGCTAGAGATAGGCTAGCGGGAATAACCGGGGAGCTGTTTTTT. This sequence encodes CSARDRLAGITGELFF.

This clonotype was seen many times. The J gene is TRBJ2-3, the V gene TRBV20-1; 10 bases are a match to TRBD2. Germline V lookup: CDR1 DFQATT, CDR2 SNEGSKA (reference sequence). The CDR3 is 15 residues long. Losses at the gene ends were 6 bases for V and 3 bases for J; bases not matched to a gene: 9. This chain's CDR3 is CSAGASGSVTDTQYF. As DNA, the CDR3 is TGCAGTGCCGGGGCTAGCGGGAGCGTAACAGATACGCAGTATTTT.

This clonotype was recorded many times. The chain employs TRBV4-1 and TRBJ2-5; 10 bases agree with TRBD2. Germline lookup yields CDR1 MGHRA and CDR2 YSYEKL. The J segment lost 4 bases and the V segment lost 8 bases, leaving 19 bases of the junction unmatched. The CDR3 length is 18 residues. CDR3 loop: CASSPASLAGISGETQYF. CDR3 DNA sequence: TGCGCCAGCTCCCCGGCGTCACTAGCGGGAATCAGCGGAGAGACCCAGTACTTC.

This clonotype showed up many times. This rearrangement joins TRBV29-1 to TRBJ1-1; no definite D call. The CDR3 length is 8 residues. Deletions cut 7 bases from V and 11 bases from J, with 8 bases between. CDR1 SQVTM and CDR2 ANQGSEA come from the germline V gene. The CDR3 protein is CSGDWAFF. CDR3 sequence (DNA): TGCAGCGGCGACTGGGCTTTCTTT.

This clonotype was recorded at least ten times. V gene TRBV5-5 combines with J gene TRBJ2-7; D is undetermined. The CDR3 covers 14 residues. Germline V gene data show CDR1 as SGHKS and CDR2 as YYEKEE (reference sequence). The V end was cut by 4 bases, the J end by 0 bases, with 11 bases between. The CDR3 spells CASSGVVPSYEQYF. The CDR3 bases are TGTGCCAGCAGCGGTGTTGTGCCCTCCTACGAGCAGTACTTC.

This rearrangement joins TRBV20-1 to TRBJ2-3; D gene uncertain. V was trimmed by 6 bases and J by 7 bases, leaving 17 bases between them. The CDR3 is made up of 13 amino acids. In germline, CDR1 is DFQATT, CDR2 SNEGSKA (reference sequence). The CDR3 coding sequence is TGCAGTGCCCCGGGCTTGGAGCAAAATACGCAGTATTTT. Protein sequence: CSAPGLEQNTQYF.